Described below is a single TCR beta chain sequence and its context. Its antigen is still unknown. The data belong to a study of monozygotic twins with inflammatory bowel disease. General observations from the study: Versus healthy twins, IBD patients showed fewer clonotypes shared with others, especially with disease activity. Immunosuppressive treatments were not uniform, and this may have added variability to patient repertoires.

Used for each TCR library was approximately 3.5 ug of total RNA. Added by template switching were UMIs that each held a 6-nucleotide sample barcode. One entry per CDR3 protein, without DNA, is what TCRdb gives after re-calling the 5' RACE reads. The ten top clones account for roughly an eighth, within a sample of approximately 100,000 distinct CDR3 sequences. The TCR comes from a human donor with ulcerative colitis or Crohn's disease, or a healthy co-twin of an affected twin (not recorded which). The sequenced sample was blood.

CDR3 region: CASSPDWQGGAGELFF. This chain joins TRBV19 and TRBJ2-2; TCRdb picks TRBD1, but there is no DNA to check that call. Germline CDR1 is LNHDA and CDR2 is SQIVND (reference sequence). The CDR3 contains 16 residues.